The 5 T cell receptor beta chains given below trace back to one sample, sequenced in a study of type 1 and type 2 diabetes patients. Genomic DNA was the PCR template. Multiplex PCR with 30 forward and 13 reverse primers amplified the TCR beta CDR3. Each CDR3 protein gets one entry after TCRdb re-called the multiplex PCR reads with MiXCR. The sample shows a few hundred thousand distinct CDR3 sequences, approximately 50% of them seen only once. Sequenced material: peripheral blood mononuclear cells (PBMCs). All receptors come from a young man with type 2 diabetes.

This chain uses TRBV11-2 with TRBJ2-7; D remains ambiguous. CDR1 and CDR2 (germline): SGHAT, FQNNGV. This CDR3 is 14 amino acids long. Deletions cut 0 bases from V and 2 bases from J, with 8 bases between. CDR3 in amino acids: CASSLDLAAYEQYF. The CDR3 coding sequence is TGTGCCAGCAGCTTAGATCTGGCCGCCTACGAGCAGTACTTC.

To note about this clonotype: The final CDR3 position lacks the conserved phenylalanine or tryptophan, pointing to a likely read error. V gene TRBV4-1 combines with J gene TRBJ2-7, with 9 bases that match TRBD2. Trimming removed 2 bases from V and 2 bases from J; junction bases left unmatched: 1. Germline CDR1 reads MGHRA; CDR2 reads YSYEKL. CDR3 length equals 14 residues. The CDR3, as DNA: TGCGCCAGCAGCCAACTAGCGGGACCCTACGAGCAGTACCTC. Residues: CASSQLAGPYEQYL.

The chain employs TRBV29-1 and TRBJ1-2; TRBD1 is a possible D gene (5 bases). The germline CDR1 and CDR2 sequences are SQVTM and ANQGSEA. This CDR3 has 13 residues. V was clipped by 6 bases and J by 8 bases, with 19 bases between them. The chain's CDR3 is CSVPKEVGGGYTF. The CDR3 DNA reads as TGCAGCGTGCCAAAGGAGGTCGGGGGGGGCTACACCTTC.

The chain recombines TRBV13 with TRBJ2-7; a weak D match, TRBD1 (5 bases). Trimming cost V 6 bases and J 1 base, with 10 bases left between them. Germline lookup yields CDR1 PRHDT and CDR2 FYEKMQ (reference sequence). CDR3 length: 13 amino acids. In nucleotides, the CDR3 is TGTGCCAGCAGGGCTGACAGTTCCTACGAGCAGTACTTC. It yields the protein CASRADSSYEQYF.

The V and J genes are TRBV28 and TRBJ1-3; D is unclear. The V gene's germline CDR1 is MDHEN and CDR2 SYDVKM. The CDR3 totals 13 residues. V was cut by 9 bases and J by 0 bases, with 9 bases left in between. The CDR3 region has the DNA TGTGCCAGTATTACAAACTCTGGAAACACCATATATTTT. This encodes CASITNSGNTIYF.